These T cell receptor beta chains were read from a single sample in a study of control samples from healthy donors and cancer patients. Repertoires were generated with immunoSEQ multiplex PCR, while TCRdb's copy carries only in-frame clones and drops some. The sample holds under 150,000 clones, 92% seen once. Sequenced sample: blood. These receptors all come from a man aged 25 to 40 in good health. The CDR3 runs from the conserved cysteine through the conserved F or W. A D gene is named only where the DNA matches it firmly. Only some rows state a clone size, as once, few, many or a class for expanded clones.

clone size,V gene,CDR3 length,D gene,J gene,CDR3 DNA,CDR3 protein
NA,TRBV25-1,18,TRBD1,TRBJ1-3,TGTGCCAGCAGGGGGAACTCCGGGACAGATGGCTCTGGAAACACCATATATTTT,CASRGNSGTDGSGNTIYF
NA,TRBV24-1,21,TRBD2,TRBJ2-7,TGTGCCACCAGTGTGAGAACGGGTGAGGTACTAGCGGCCCCGAGGGGGTACGAGCAGTACTTC,CATSVRTGEVLAAPRGYEQYF
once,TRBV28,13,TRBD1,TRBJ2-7,TGTGCCAGCACTCGGACAGGCGGCTACGAGCAGTACTTC,CASTRTGGYEQYF
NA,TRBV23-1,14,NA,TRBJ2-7,TGCGCCAGCAGGGCTGGGGACAAATCGTACGAGCAGTACTTC,CASRAGDKSYEQYF
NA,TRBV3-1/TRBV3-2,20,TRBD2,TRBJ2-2,TGTGCCAGCAGCCAACAGGGACTAGCGGGAGGGCCGGTCTACACCGGGGAGCTGTTTTTT,CASSQQGLAGGPVYTGELFF
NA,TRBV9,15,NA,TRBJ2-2,TGTGCCAGCAGCGTCGGCAGCCGCAACACCGGGGAGCTGTTTTTT,CASSVGSRNTGELFF
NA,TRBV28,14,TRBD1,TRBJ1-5,TGTGCCAGCACAAGGACAGGGATACTGCAGCCCCAGCATTTT,CASTRTGILQPQHF
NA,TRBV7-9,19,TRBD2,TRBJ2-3,TGTGCCAGCAGCTCTCAGGCGGGGCTAGCGGGGATCAACACAGATACGCAGTATTTT,CASSSQAGLAGINTDTQYF
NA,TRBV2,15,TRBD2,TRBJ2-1,TGTGCCAGCAGTGAATACGACGGGAGGGCCAGTGAGCAGTTCTTC,CASSEYDGRASEQFF
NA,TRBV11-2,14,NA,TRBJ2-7,TGTGCCAGCAGCTTAGTCCCAACCGTGGGCGAGCAGTACTTC,CASSLVPTVGEQYF
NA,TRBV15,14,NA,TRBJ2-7,TGTGCCACCAGCAGAACCCTAGGGGCCTACGAGCAGTACTTC,CATSRTLGAYEQYF
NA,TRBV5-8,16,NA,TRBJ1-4,TGTGCCAGCAGCTTGGAGGCGGGGGCAACTAATGAAAAACTGTTTTTT,CASSLEAGATNEKLFF
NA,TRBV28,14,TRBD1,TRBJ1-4,TGTGCCAGCAGCTCTTCAGGGGGCGGAGAAAAACTGTTTTTT,CASSSSGGGEKLFF
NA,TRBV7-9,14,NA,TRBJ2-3,TGTGCCAGCAGCGAGAGGATCCTCACAGATACGCAGTATTTT,CASSERILTDTQYF
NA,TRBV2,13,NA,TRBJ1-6,TGTGCCAGCTGCGCCAGAAATAATTCACCCCTCCACTTT,CASCARNNSPLHF
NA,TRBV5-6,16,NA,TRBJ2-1,TGTGCCAGCAGCAATTTTCTGGGGGAGCCCTACAATGAGCAGTTCTTC,CASSNFLGEPYNEQFF
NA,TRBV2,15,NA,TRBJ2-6,TGTGCCAGCAGTTATGGGTTGGGTGGGGCCAACGTCCTGACTTTC,CASSYGLGGANVLTF
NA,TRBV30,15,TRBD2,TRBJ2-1,TGTGCCTGGAGCGTAGCGGGAGGGATCTACAATGAGCAGTTCTTC,CAWSVAGGIYNEQFF
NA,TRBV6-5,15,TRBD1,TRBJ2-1,TGTGCCAGCAGGTTCCGGGACAGGGAGTACAATGAGCAGTTCTTC,CASRFRDREYNEQFF
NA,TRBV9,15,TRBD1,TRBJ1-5,TGTGCCAGCAGCCCCGGGACAGGGGGCCGTCAGCCCCAGCATTTT,CASSPGTGGRQPQHF
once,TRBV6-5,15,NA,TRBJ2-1,TGTGCCAGCACTAGGACTTTAAGCTCCTACAATGAGCAGTTCTTC,CASTRTLSSYNEQFF
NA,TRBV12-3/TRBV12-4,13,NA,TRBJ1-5,TGTGCCAGCAGTTCCTATAGCAATCAGCCCCAGCATTTT,CASSSYSNQPQHF
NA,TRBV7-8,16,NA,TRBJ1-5,TGTGCCAGCAGCCCCCGGGATTTGAATAGCAATCAGCCCCAGCATTTT,CASSPRDLNSNQPQHF
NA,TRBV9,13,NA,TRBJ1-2,TGTGCCAGCAGCGTAGCTGCGGGGGCCGGCTACACCTTC,CASSVAAGAGYTF
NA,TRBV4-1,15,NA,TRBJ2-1,TGCGCCAGCAGCCAAAATGTCGGCCCGGCGGATGAGCAGTTCTTC,CASSQNVGPADEQFF
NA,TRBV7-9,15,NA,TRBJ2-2,TGTGCCAGCAGCTTAGTGGGGGCTAGCACCGGGGAGCTGTTTTTT,CASSLVGASTGELFF
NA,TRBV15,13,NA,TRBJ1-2,TGTGCCACCAGCAGAGATACCTCTTATGGCTACACCTTC,CATSRDTSYGYTF
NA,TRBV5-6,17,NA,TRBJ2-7,TGTGCCAGCAGCACCTATACAGGGTTTGTTTATGCCTACGAGCAGTACTTC,CASSTYTGFVYAYEQYF
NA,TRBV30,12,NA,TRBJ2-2,TGTGCCTGGAGTGAAGGAACCGGGGAGCTGTTTTTT,CAWSEGTGELFF
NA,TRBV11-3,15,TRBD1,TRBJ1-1,TGTGCCAGCAGGACCTGGACAGGGAAGAACACTGAAGCTTTCTTT,CASRTWTGKNTEAFF
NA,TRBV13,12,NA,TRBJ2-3,TGTGCCAGCAGCTTAGTATTAGATACGCAGTATTTT,CASSLVLDTQYF
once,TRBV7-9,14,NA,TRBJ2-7,TGTGCCAGCAGCTTAACTCGGGTTAGGAGCGAGCAGTACTTC,CASSLTRVRSEQYF
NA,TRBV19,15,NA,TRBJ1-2,TGTGCCAGTAGTACTCAAAATAGTCTTAACTATGGCTACACCTTC,CASSTQNSLNYGYTF
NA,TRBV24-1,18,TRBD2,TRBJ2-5,TGTGCCACCGGCACCACCCCAACATTTAGCGGGAGGGAAGAGACCCAGTACTTC,CATGTTPTFSGREETQYF
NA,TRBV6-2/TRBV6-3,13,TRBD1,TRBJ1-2,TGTGCCAGCAGCCCCGGGACAGTCTATGGCTACACCTTC,CASSPGTVYGYTF
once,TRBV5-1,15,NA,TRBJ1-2,TGCGCCAGCAGCTGGGACGGCCGACGTAACTATGGCTACACCTTC,CASSWDGRRNYGYTF
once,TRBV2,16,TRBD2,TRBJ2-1,TGTGCCAGCAGTGAAGAAGGACTAGGGTCGTACAATGAGCAGTTCTTC,CASSEEGLGSYNEQFF
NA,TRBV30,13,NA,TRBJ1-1,TGTGCCTGGAGTGTAGGGCGAGGCACTGAAGCTTTCTTT,CAWSVGRGTEAFF
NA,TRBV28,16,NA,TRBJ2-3,TGTGCCAGCAGTTCCTCCGGAGCGGCCGGAGCAGATACGCAGTATTTT,CASSSSGAAGADTQYF
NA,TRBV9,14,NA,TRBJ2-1,TGTGCCAGCTCTGAGACAGTTTCCTACAATGAGCAGTTCTTC,CASSETVSYNEQFF
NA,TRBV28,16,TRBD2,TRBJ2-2,TGTGCCAGCAGGGATACTAGCGGGAGATTAGACGGGGAGCTGTTTTTT,CASRDTSGRLDGELFF
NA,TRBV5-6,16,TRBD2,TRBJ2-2,TGTGCCAGCAGCCCGGGGGGGGCCTCGGGCACCGGGGAGCTGTTTTTT,CASSPGGASGTGELFF
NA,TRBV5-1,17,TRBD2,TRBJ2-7,TGCGCCAGCAGCAGGACGGGACTAGCGGGAGTACGTGGCGAGCAGTACTTC,CASSRTGLAGVRGEQYF
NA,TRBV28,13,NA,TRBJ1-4,TGTGCCAGCAGTGTCGGAGGGTTTGAAAAACTGTTTTTT,CASSVGGFEKLFF
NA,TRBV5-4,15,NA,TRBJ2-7,TGTGCCAGCAGCTTCCCAGGAAGGACGTCCTACGAGCAGTACTTC,CASSFPGRTSYEQYF
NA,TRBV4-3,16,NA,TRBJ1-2,TGCGCCAGCAGCCAAGATTTGACACACAGCAACTATGGCTACACCTTC,CASSQDLTHSNYGYTF